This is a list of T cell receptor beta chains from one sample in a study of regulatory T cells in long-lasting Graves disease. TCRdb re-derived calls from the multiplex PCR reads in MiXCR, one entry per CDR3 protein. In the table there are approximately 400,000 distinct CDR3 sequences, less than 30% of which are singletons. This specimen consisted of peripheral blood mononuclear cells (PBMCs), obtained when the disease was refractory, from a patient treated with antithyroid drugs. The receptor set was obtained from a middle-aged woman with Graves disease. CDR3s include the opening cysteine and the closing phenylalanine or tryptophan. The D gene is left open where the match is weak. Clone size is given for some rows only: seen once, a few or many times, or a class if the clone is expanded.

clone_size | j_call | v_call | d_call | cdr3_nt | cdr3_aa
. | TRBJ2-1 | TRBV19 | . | TGTGCCAGTAGCAACCAGGCATCGAACAATGAGCAGTTCTTC | CASSNQASNNEQFF
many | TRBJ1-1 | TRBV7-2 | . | TGTGCCAGCAGCCCAATCGGGGTGAACACTGAAGCTTTCTTT | CASSPIGVNTEAFF
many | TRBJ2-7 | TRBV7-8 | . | TGTGCCAGCAGTTGGGACCGAGCCTACGAGCAGTACTTC | CASSWDRAYEQYF
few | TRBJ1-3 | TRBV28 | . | TGTGCCAGCAGCCAAGGGACGGTTGGAAACACCATATATTTT | CASSQGTVGNTIYF
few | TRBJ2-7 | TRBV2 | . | TGTGCCAGCAGCCTGGGACGGAAATCCTACGAGCAGTACTTC | CASSLGRKSYEQYF
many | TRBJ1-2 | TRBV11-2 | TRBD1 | TGTGCCAGCAGCATCGGGACAGGGCATCCTGGCTACACCTTC | CASSIGTGHPGYTF
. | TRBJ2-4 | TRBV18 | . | TGTGCCAGCTCACCACCGAGAGGCGGTTTAGCCAAAAACATTCAGTACTTC | CASSPPRGGLAKNIQYF
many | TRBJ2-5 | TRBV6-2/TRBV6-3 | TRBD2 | TGTGCCAGCAGTTGGGGTAGCGGGGTCGGGGAGACCCAGTACTTC | CASSWGSGVGETQYF
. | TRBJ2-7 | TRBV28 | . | TGTGCCAGCAGGCAGCCCGGGACAAATATCTACGAGCAGTACTTC | CASRQPGTNIYEQYF
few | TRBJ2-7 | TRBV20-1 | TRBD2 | TGCAGTGCTAGCGGGGGGGCTAGCGAGGCCTTTGAGCAGTACTTC | CSASGGASEAFEQYF
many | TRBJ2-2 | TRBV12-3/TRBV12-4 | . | TGTGCCAGCGTCGCGAGATCGAACACCGGGGAGCTGTTTTTT | CASVARSNTGELFF
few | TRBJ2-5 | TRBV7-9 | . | TGTGCCAGCAGCTTAGGAGAGTTAGCGGAGGTGCTACAAGAGACCCAGTACTTC | CASSLGELAEVLQETQYF
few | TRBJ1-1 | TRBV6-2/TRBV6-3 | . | TGTGCCAGCAGTCCTAATGCTGAAGCTTTCTTT | CASSPNAEAFF
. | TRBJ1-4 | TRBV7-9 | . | TGTGCCAGCAGCCCACCGGGCAGGGTTAATGAAAAACTGTTTTTT | CASSPPGRVNEKLFF
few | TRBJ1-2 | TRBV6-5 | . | TGTGCCAGCAGTTACTCGATATATCCGACAGGTCTCGACTATGGCTACACCTTC | CASSYSIYPTGLDYGYTF
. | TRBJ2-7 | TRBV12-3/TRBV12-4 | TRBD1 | TGTGCCAGCAGTTCCACCGCGACAGGGGTTGGGGAGCAGTACTTC | CASSSTATGVGEQYF
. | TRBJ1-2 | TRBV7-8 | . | TGTGCCAGCAGCCCCTTTGCCCAAGGGGGACGGAGCTATGGCTACACCTTC | CASSPFAQGGRSYGYTF
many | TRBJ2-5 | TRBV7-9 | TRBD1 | TGTGCCAGCAGCTTTTACGGGACAGGCTTACAAGAGACCCAGTACTTC | CASSFYGTGLQETQYF
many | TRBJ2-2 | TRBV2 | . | TGTGCCAGCAGTGGGGGACTGTTCGGGGAGCTGTTTTTT | CASSGGLFGELFF
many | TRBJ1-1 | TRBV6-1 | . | TGTGCCAGCACCCGGTTGGGGAGGGGCAACACTGAAGCTTTCTTT | CASTRLGRGNTEAFF
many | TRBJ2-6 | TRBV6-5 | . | TGTGCCAGCAGTTACCCGGACGGTCCTCCGGGGGCCAACGTCCTGACTTTC | CASSYPDGPPGANVLTF
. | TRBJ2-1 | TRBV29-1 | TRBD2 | TGCAGCGTCACAGGGGTGGCGGGAGGGAAGGGAAATGAGCAGTTCTTC | CSVTGVAGGKGNEQFF
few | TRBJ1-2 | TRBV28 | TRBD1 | TGTGCCAGCAGTTTATCTCCCGGACAGGGAAGGGGTTCCTATGGCTACACCTTC | CASSLSPGQGRGSYGYTF
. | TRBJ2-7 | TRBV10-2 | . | TGCGCCAGCAGTGACAGGGCAGATTACGAGCAGTACTTC | CASSDRADYEQYF
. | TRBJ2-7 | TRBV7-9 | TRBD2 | TGTGCCAGCAGCTCCGGACTAGTGATATACGAGCAGTACTTC | CASSSGLVIYEQYF
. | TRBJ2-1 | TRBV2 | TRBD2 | TGTGCCAGCAGTGGGCTAGCGGGAGTTGAGCAGTTCTTC | CASSGLAGVEQFF
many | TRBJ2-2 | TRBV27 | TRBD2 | TGTGCCAGCAGTTTATGGGCTAGCGGGAAGAGCGGGGAGCTGTTTTTT | CASSLWASGKSGELFF
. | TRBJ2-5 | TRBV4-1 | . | TGCGCCAGCAGCCAAGTTGGAGGGACGGGGAAAGAGACCCAGTACTTC | CASSQVGGTGKETQYF
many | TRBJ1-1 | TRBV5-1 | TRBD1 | TGCGCCAGCAGCTTCCGGGACAGGGGGTCGTCGAGCACTGAAGCTTTCTTT | CASSFRDRGSSSTEAFF
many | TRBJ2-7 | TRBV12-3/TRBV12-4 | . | TGTGCCAGCGTCGGACTTACCTACGAGCAGTACTTC | CASVGLTYEQYF
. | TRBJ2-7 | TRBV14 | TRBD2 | TGTGCCAGCAGCCAAGACAGGCGACTAGCGGGATATGACGAGCAGTACTTC | CASSQDRRLAGYDEQYF
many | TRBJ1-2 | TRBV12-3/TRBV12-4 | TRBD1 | TGTGCCAGCAGAGGGGACAGGGGAGAGAACTATGGCTACACCTTC | CASRGDRGENYGYTF
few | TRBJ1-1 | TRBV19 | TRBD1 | TGTGCCTCACGACAGGGTAATCGGTACACTGAAGCTTTCTTT | CASRQGNRYTEAFF
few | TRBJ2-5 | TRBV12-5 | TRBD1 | TGTGCTAGTTCAATACAGGGGATGATAGAGACCCAGTACTTC | CASSIQGMIETQYF
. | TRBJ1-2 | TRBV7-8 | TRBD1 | TGTGCCAGCAGCCTCAGGGGGCCCGTTGGCTACACCTTC | CASSLRGPVGYTF
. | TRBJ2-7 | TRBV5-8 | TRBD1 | TGTGCCAGCAGCCTGGTTGTCGGACAGGGGACCAGCGAGCAGTACTTC | CASSLVVGQGTSEQYF
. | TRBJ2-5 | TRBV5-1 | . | TGCGCCAGCAACCTCAAGGGGACCCCCCAAGAGACCCAGTACTTC | CASNLKGTPQETQYF
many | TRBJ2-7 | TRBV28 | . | TGTGCCAGCAGTTTTCAAGTCGGACGCTACGAGCAGTACTTC | CASSFQVGRYEQYF
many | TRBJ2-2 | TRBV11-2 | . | TGTGCCAGCAGCTTAGTTAACATGGTCTCCGGGGAGCTGTTTTTT | CASSLVNMVSGELFF
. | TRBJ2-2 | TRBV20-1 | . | TGCAGTGCTAGTCCCGGGAGCACCGGGGAGCTGTTTTTT | CSASPGSTGELFF
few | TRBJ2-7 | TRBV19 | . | TGTGCCAGTAGTATCTCGTGGTCCTACGAGCAGTACTTC | CASSISWSYEQYF
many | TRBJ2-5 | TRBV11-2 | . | TGTGCCAGCAGCTTGGTCCCAGTTCCGTACCAAGAGACCCAGTACTTC | CASSLVPVPYQETQYF
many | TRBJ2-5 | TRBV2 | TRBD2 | TGTGCCAGCGGGAGGGAGGCCCAGGGCTTGGCCCAGTACTTC | CASGREAQGLAQYF
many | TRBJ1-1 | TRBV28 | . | TGTGCCAGCAGTCTACAGTTGGGGGGGCGCTGGACTGAAGCTTTCTTT | CASSLQLGGRWTEAFF
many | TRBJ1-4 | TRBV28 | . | TGTGCCAGCATTCACCGGGACTCTAATGAAAAACTGTTTTTT | CASIHRDSNEKLFF
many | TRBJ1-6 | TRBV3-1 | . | TGTGCCAGCAGCTTCGGGGTTTCCGATTCACCCCTCCACTTT | CASSFGVSDSPLHF
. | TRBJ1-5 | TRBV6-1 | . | TGTGCCAGCAGTGAAGCGTTGGGGTCGGGTCAGCCCCAGCATTTT | CASSEALGSGQPQHF
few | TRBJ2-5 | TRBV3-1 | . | TGTGCCAGCACCGGAGACTCCCAAGAGACCCAGTACTTC | CASTGDSQETQYF